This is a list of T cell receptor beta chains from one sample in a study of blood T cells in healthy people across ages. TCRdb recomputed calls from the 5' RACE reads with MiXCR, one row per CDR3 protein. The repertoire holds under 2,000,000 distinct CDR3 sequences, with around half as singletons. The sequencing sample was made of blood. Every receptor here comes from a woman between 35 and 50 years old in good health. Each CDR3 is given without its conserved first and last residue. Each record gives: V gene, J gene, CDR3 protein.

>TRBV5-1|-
ASSLGLSGFRTGETQY
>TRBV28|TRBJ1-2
ASRAPHFYGYT
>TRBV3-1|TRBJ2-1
ASSRVGEGLSNEQF
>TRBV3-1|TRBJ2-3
ASSQDPPDLFSGGPALGQY
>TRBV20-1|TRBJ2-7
SARAGTSGSSYEQY
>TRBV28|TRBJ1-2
ATVDRNGYT
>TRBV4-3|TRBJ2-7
ASSQLDSSYEQY
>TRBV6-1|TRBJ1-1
ASSESGGSPNTEAF
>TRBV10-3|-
AISWTGGTQY
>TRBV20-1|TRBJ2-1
SATYEQGRNNEQF
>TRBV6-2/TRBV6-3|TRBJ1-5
ASTQPGTVRPQH
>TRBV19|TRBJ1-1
ASSDRDHLNTEAF
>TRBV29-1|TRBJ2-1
SVGRLLDNEQF
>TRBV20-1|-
SAAGGLETQY
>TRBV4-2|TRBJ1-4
ASSPGQVLDREKLF
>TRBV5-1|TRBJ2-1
ASSYAGPETGEQF
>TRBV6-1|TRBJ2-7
ASSEYEGPEQY
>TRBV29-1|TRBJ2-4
SAEGRGENIQY
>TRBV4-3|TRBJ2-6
ASSQNPKLSGANVLT
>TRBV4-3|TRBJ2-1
ASSLQGAGAEQF
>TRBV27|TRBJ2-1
ASSLMPSGGASDEQF
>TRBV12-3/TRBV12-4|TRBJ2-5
ASSSLGPQETQY
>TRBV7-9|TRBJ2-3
ASSLLAGAAPNTQY
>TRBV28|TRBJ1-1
ASSPRVNTEAF
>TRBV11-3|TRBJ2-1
ASSLETGVSYNEQF
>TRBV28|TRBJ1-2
ASSLSQGADGYT
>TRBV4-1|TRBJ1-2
ASSQDSGFSYYGYT
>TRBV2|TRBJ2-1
ASSERGQNYNEQF
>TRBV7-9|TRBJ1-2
ASSRAAVVDGYT
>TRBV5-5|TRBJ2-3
ASSLAGGAAGDTQY
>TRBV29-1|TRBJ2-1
SVEFAVVGPYNEQF
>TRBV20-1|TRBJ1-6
SARDLSSPLH
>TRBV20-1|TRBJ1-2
SALDPRGARNYGYT
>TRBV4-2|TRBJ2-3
ASSQDGGYTQY
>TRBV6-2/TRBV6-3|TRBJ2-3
ASAGVAGVTDTQY
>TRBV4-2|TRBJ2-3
ASSQERLATDTQY
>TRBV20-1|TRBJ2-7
SARMDTAYEQY
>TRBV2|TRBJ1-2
ASGGRGLGYT
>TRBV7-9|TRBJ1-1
ASSPARFGALNTEAF